This T cell receptor beta chain derives from a study of human thymus T cells. All available leukocytes, rather than a set cell count, yielded the blood DNA. Trimming pared 5 bases from V and 0 bases from J, leaving 11 bases between. This CDR3 region has 14 residues. Germline V gene sequence: CDR1 SGHTA, CDR2 FQGNSA. This table comes from immunoSEQ multiplex PCR, and its TCRdb copy is limited to in-frame clones, with some not included. The sample lists tens of thousands of clones, about 95% occurring once. Sequencing was carried out using blood. The sequence came from a girl less than two years old with a congenital heart defect but otherwise immunologically healthy. The V call is TRBV7-2, the J call TRBJ2-7; D may be TRBD2 (6 bases). Here the CDR3 reads CASSQDYLSYEQYF. The CDR3 bases are TGTGCCAGCAGCCAGGACTACCTCTCCTACGAGCAGTACTTC. The whole variable domain, remainder taken from reference TRBV7-2 and TRBJ2-7, is GAGVSQSPSNKVTEKGKDVELRCDPISGHTALYWYRQSLGQGLEFLIYFQGNSAPDKSGLPSDRFSAERTGGSVSTLTIQRTQQEDSAVYLCASSQDYLSYEQYFGPGTRLTVT.